The 21 T cell receptor beta chains given below trace back to one sample, sequenced in a study of blood T cell repertoires in COVID-19 (dated by TCRdb to between 2020 and 2021). The receptor library was made with the immunoSEQ multiplex PCR assay. The table was pulled from immuneACCESS by TCRdb, which kept in-frame rearrangements only. Such tables lose some clones; where checked, under half of the loss comes from unresolved V genes, and the rest has no known cause. The sample yields 99,000 or so clones; approximately 85% were counted once. The ten largest account for more than 4.5% of the sample. The source material was peripheral blood. All receptors come from a man in his 60s with acute or convalescent COVID-19.

The CDR3 DNA reads as TGTGCCAGCAGTTACCTACCGACCGGAGGAGAGCAGTACTTC. It is translated as CASSYLPTGGEQYF. The chain combines TRBV6-2 or TRBV6-3 with TRBJ2-7, with D maybe TRBD2 (5 bases). The V gene's germline CDR1 is MNHEY and CDR2 SVGEGT. CDR3 size: 14 residues. Between the trimmed V and J ends, which lost 2 bases and 7 bases, there was a span of 15 bases.

The chain recombines TRBV28 with TRBJ2-5; D not resolved. The CDR3 covers 15 residues. V was cut by 6 bases and J by 0 bases, with 14 bases left in between. Germline V CDR1 and CDR2: MDHEN, SYDVKM. The CDR3 coding sequence is TGTGCCAGCAGCCACCTTGACTGGCACCAAGAGACCCAGTACTTC. Translation: CASSHLDWHQETQYF.

The V call is TRBV2, the J call TRBJ2-4; 8 bases are a match to TRBD1. The CDR3 loop spans 15 amino acids. V was clipped by 11 bases and J by 8 bases; unmatched bases: 17. Germline V gene lookup returns CDR1 SNHLY and CDR2 FYNNEI. In DNA, the CDR3 is TGTGCCGCGACTCAGCCGACAGGGGTCGTGGACATTCAGTACTTC. This translates into CAATQPTGVVDIQYF. The full variable domain, its missing parts supplied by reference TRBV2 and TRBJ2-4, is EPEVTQTPSHQVTQMGQEVILRCVPISNHLYFYWYRQILGQKVEFLVSFYNNEISEKSEIFDDQFSVERPDGSNFTLKIRSTKLEDSAMYFCAATQPTGVVDIQYFGAGTRLSVL.

This clone occurred a few times. V and J are TRBV6-6 and TRBJ2-1, with 9 bases identical to TRBD2. CDR1 is MNHNY, CDR2 SVGAGI, per germline (reference sequence). CDR3 length: 15 residues. With 2 bases clipped from V and 7 bases from J, the junction kept 6 bases outside the gene matches. The CDR3 DNA sequence: TGTGCCAGCAGTTACCGCGGCGGGAGGGGGAATGAGCAGTTCTTC. Protein sequence: CASSYRGGRGNEQFF.

The chain recombines TRBV7-9 with TRBJ2-5; the D is unclear. The V gene's germline CDR1 is SEHNR and CDR2 FQNEAQ (reference sequence). V was clipped by 1 base and J by 4 bases, with 10 bases between them. The CDR3 has 14 residues. For the CDR3, the DNA is TGTGCCAGCAGCTTAGACCCTCGCGGAGAGACCCAGTACTTC. Protein product: CASSLDPRGETQYF.

This clone has a handful of counts. In nucleotides, the CDR3 is TGTGCCAGCAGCCAGACTAGCGCACCCACAGATACGCAGTATTTT. It translates to CASSQTSAPTDTQYF. The chain is built from TRBV4-2 and TRBJ2-3, with TRBD2 identical over 8 bases. V lost 3 bases, J lost 2 bases, and 4 bases stayed unmatched. The germline V gene encodes CDR1 LGHNA and CDR2 YNFKEQ. The CDR3 spans 15 residues.

This clone was observed once. This rearrangement joins TRBV6-2 or TRBV6-3 to TRBJ2-1, with TRBD2 identical over 8 bases. The V gene end was trimmed by 0 bases and the J gene end by 14 bases; junction bases not matched to a gene: 3. The V gene's germline CDR1 is MNHEY and CDR2 SVGEGT. This CDR3 region has 12 residues. DNA of the CDR3: TGTGCCAGCAGTTACTCCGGGACTAGTGAGTTCTTC. Its translation: CASSYSGTSEFF.

The genes are TRBV6-5 and TRBJ2-1, with D possibly TRBD2 on 5 matching bases. Between the trimmed V and J ends, which lost 0 bases and 2 bases, there was a span of 11 bases. The CDR3 runs to 16 residues. Germline-derived CDR1 and CDR2 are MNHEY and SVGAGI. The CDR3, as DNA: TGTGCCAGCAGTTACTCGCTACAAGCGGCCTACAATGAGCAGTTCTTC. This sequence encodes CASSYSLQAAYNEQFF.

The J gene is TRBJ1-1, the V gene TRBV5-1; D is ambiguous. The CDR3 spans 16 residues. CDR1 SGHRS and CDR2 YFSETQ come from the germline V gene. V was cut by 0 bases and J by 1 base, with 13 bases left in between. As DNA, the CDR3 is TGCGCCAGCAGCTTGGCCCCGACATCAGGGAACACTGAAGCTTTCTTT. Amino acids: CASSLAPTSGNTEAFF.

V usage is TRBV2 and J usage is TRBJ1-6; D may be TRBD1 (5 bases). There are 15 residues in the CDR3. Germline lookup yields CDR1 SNHLY and CDR2 FYNNEI. V lost 2 bases and J lost 8, with 13 bases in between. In nucleotides, the CDR3 is TGTGCCAGCAGTGAAAGGGGCAGTCGGGATTCACCCCTCCACTTT. Protein sequence: CASSERGSRDSPLHF. Full variable domain (remainder filled in from reference TRBV2 and TRBJ1-6): EPEVTQTPSHQVTQMGQEVILRCVPISNHLYFYWYRQILGQKVEFLVSFYNNEISEKSEIFDDQFSVERPDGSNFTLKIRSTKLEDSAMYFCASSERGSRDSPLHFGNGTRLTVT.

The chain combines TRBV27 with TRBJ1-4; unclear D gene. Germline assignment: CDR1 MNHEY and CDR2 SMNVEV (reference sequence). The germline V and J ends were trimmed by 4 bases and 4 bases, with 7 bases remaining between them. The CDR3 is 13 residues long. CDR3 DNA: TGTGCCAGCAGTTCCCGGAGTAATGAAAAACTGTTTTTT. Translated: CASSSRSNEKLFF.

The genes are TRBV9 and TRBJ2-5; D may be TRBD1 (5 bases). The V end lost 0 bases, the J end lost 2 bases, and 8 bases lay between the germline ends. From germline, CDR1 is SGDLS and CDR2 YYNGEE. The CDR3 runs 14 residues. The CDR3 here is CASSVGTRQETQYF. The CDR3 nucleotides are TGTGCCAGCAGCGTAGGGACACGACAAGAGACCCAGTACTTC.

This clone was observed once. The V and J genes are TRBV5-4 and TRBJ1-2; D remains unclear. Germline V gives CDR1 SGHNT, CDR2 YYREEE (reference sequence). CDR3 length equals 14 residues. Trimming pared 1 base from V and 5 bases from J, leaving 12 bases between. CDR3 in amino acids: CASSLNAGDYGYTF. In DNA form, the CDR3 reads TGTGCCAGCAGCTTGAATGCGGGAGATTATGGCTACACCTTC.

This chain links TRBV18 with TRBJ2-7; the D is unclear. In germline, CDR1 is KGHSH, CDR2 LQKENI. The CDR3 contains 12 residues. V was cut by 3 bases and J by 2 bases, with 5 bases left in between. The CDR3 sequence: CASSPPTYEQYF. CDR3 bases: TGTGCCAGCTCACCCCCCACCTACGAGCAGTACTTC.

This clone showed up just a few times. The chain recombines TRBV24-1 with TRBJ2-1, with 8 bases fitting TRBD2. J was trimmed by 4 bases and V by 6 bases; bases with no gene match: 7. This CDR3 has 15 amino acids. Germline CDR1 KGHDR, CDR2 SFDVKD. The CDR3 coding sequence is TGTGCCACCAGTTTAAGCGGGAGAGGGTACAATGAGCAGTTCTTC. Translation gives CATSLSGRGYNEQFF.

This rearrangement joins TRBV5-1 to TRBJ1-1, with 9 bases fitting TRBD1. V lost 2 bases and J lost 0; bases outside the gene matches: 8. There are 17 residues in the CDR3. Germline V gene sequence: CDR1 SGHRS, CDR2 YFSETQ. For the CDR3, the DNA is TGCGCCAGCAGCTTTACCGGGACAGGGTCCATGAACACTGAAGCTTTCTTT. It encodes CASSFTGTGSMNTEAFF. Full variable domain (remainder filled in from reference TRBV5-1 and TRBJ1-1): KAGVTQTPRYLIKTRGQQVTLSCSPISGHRSVSWYQQTPGQGLQFLFEYFSETQRNKGNFPGRFSGRQFSNSRSEMNVSTLELGDSALYLCASSFTGTGSMNTEAFFGQGTRLTVV.

The chain couples TRBV19 to TRBJ2-7, with D possibly TRBD2 on 5 matching bases. V was trimmed by 3 bases and J by 6 bases, leaving 12 bases between them. Germline CDR1 reads LNHDA; CDR2 reads SQIVND (reference sequence). The CDR3 loop spans 13 amino acids. The chain's CDR3 is CASSIGGAGEQYF. The CDR3 DNA is TGTGCCAGTAGTATTGGTGGTGCGGGCGAGCAGTACTTC.

The chain combines TRBV2 with TRBJ1-5, with 7 bases aligning to TRBD1. After removal of 6 bases from V and 6 bases from J, the junction contained 5 bases not matched to a gene. There are 13 residues in the CDR3. Per germline, CDR1 SNHLY and CDR2 FYNNEI. CDR3 amino acids: CASRDRAGQPQHF. The CDR3 DNA sequence: TGTGCCAGCAGAGACAGGGCAGGTCAGCCCCAGCATTTT.

The J gene is TRBJ1-6, the V gene TRBV19, with TRBD1 matching 9 bases. V lost 6 bases to trimming and J lost 4 bases; unmatched junction nucleotides: 4. The CDR3 has 15 residues. CDR1 is LNHDA and CDR2 is SQIVND in the germline V gene (reference sequence). This CDR3 is CASSPGTGYNSPLHF. The CDR3 DNA sequence: TGTGCCAGTAGCCCCGGGACAGGGTATAATTCACCCCTCCACTTT. The whole variable domain, remainder taken from reference TRBV19 and TRBJ1-6, is DGGITQSPKYLFRKEGQNVTLSCEQNLNHDAMYWYRQDPGQGLRLIYYSQIVNDFQKGDIAEGYSVSREKKESFPLTVTSAQKNPTAFYLCASSPGTGYNSPLHFGNGTRLTVT.

The chain employs TRBV21-1 and TRBJ2-7; the table's D call of TRBD1 was not tested on the DNA. TRBV21-1 is marked as a pseudogene. This CDR3 is built from 15 residues. CDR3 nucleotides: TGTGCCAGCAGCCCCCACTCCGGGACAGCCTACGAGCAGTACTTC. It encodes CASSPHSGTAYEQYF.

J is TRBJ2-5 and V is TRBV7-2; 9 bases map to TRBD2. Germline V lookup: CDR1 SGHTA, CDR2 FQGNSA. The V gene end was trimmed by 5 bases and the J gene end by 3 bases; junction bases not matched to a gene: 4. This CDR3 has 14 residues. Here the CDR3 reads CASSPRLAEETQYF. The CDR3, as DNA: TGTGCCAGCAGCCCGCGACTAGCGGAAGAGACCCAGTACTTC. Full variable domain (outside the CDR3, taken from reference TRBV7-2 and TRBJ2-5): GAGVSQSPSNKVTEKGKDVELRCDPISGHTALYWYRQSLGQGLEFLIYFQGNSAPDKSGLPSDRFSAERTGGSVSTLTIQRTQQEDSAVYLCASSPRLAEETQYFGPGTRLLVL.